This T cell receptor (beta chain) was sequenced during a study of OX40 agonist ivuxolimab in advanced cancers. For the study at large: Dose-escalation patients suffered from hepatocellular carcinoma, melanoma, renal cell or head and neck cancer. With a range of roughly 20 to 90, age averaged approximately 64 years, and around 80% were male. Checkpoint inhibitors had been given previously to about 40% of patients. Two patients with cutaneous melanoma and one with hepatocellular carcinoma, three in total, showed partial responses.

CDR3 length equals 15 residues. The ends were cut back, 6 bases at V and 4 bases at J, with 18 bases in the middle. Germline V gene lookup returns CDR1 KGHSH and CDR2 LQKENI. TCRdb's table, derived via immunoSEQ multiplex PCR, lists solely in-frame clones and lacks some. The sample has 60,000 to 80,000 clones; about four fifths are singletons. The chain recombines TRBV18 with TRBJ1-2; possible D gene TRBD1, 6 bases. Sequencing was performed on CD4+ or CD8+ T cells sorted from blood, taken in a trial of the OX40 agonist ivuxolimab. This clonotype was obtained from an adult with an advanced solid tumor such as melanoma, head and neck, liver or kidney cancer. The CDR3 DNA reads TGTGCCAGCTCCCTATCCGACAGGTCGGGCTATGGCTACACCTTC. Translating it yields CASSLSDRSGYGYTF.